Sequencing of this T cell receptor (beta chain) was carried out in a study of T cell responses to AZD1222 COVID-19 vaccine. Study-level points and caveats: Among AZD1222 vaccinees, only six or seven were seropositive at baseline. The donor cohort was predominantly white British with a female majority, and clonal diversity may have been underestimated. After the peak T cell response, and only then, were repertoires sampled. Epitopes outside B.1.351 and B.1.1.7 mutated regions reportedly drew nearly half of spike TCRs.

In the case of this clone: Its antigen is still unknown.

The V end was cut by 3 bases, the J end by 3 bases, with 17 bases between. The germline CDR1 and CDR2 sequences are MNHEY and SMNVEV (reference sequence). This CDR3 spans 17 amino acids. Sequenced by immunoSEQ multiplex PCR; TCRdb stores in-frame clones only, minus some. The sample carries over 100,000 clones, around 90% recorded once. The V and J genes are TRBV27 and TRBJ1-4; D perhaps matches TRBD1 (6 bases). Sample: peripheral blood, taken on day 0 of AZD1222 vaccination. The sequence was collected from an adult in good health. Here the CDR3 DNA reads TGTGCCAGCAGTTTCTTCGGGACAAATCCCGCTAATGAAAAACTGTTTTTT. Protein sequence: CASSFFGTNPANEKLFF.